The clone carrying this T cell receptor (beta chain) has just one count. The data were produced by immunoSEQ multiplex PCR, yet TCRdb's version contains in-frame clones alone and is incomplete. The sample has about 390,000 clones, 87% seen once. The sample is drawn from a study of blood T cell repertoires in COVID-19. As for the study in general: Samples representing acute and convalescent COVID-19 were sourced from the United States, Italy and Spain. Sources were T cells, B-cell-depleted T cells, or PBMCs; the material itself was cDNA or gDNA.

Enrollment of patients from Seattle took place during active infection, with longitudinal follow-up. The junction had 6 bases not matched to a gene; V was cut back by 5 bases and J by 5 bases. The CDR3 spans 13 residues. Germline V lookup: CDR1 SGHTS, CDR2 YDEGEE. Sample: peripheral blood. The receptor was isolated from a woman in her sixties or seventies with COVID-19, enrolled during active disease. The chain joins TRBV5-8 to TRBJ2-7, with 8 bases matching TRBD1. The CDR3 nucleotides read TGTGCCAGCAGAGTAAACAGGGGGGACGAGCAGTACTTC. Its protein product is CASRVNRGDEQYF.